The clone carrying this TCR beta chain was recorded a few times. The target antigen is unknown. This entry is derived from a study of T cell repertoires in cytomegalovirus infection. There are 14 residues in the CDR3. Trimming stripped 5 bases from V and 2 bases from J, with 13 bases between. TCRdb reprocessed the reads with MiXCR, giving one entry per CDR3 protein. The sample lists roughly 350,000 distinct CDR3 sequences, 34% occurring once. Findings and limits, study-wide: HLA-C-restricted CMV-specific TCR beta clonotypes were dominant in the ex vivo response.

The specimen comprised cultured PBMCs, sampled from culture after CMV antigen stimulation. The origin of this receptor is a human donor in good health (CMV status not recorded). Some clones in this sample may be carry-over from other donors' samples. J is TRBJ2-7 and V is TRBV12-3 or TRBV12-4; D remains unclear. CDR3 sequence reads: CASSTWHGAYEQYF. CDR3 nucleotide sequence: TGTGCCAGCAGTACTTGGCATGGGGCCTACGAGCAGTACTTC.